This TCR beta chain is from a study of blood T cell repertoires in COVID-19. Study-level information: Samples of COVID-19 (acute and convalescent) were obtained from the United States, Italy and Spain.

The CDR3 is 17 residues long. V lost 0 bases, J lost 0 bases, and 13 bases lay in between. Germline lookup yields CDR1 SGDLS and CDR2 YYNGEE. The study counted Cohort 3 donors as recovered given two negative PCRs, clearance, or symptom resolution. Repertoires were generated with immunoSEQ multiplex PCR, while TCRdb's copy carries only in-frame clones and drops some. The sample lists roughly 250,000 clones, about 90% occurring once. The source of this sequence is a young woman who had recovered from COVID-19. Sequencing input: PBMCs or T cells enriched from blood (not recorded which). V usage is TRBV9 and J usage is TRBJ2-4; D is perhaps TRBD1 (6 bases). The CDR3 region has the DNA TGTGCCAGCAGCGTAGAGGGGGTGGCAGTAGCCAAAAACATTCAGTACTTC. Translated, it gives CASSVEGVAVAKNIQYF.